The 22 T cell receptor beta chains listed next were all sequenced from one sample in a study of vaccination effects on CD4 cells after COVID-19. The antigens of these receptors remain unknown. CD4+ T cells specific for antigen were expanded with viral peptide pools by the ViraFEST assay before sequencing. Culture proceeded for roughly ten days, and CD4+ T cells were then isolated. All study participants received two doses of BNT162b2 or mRNA-1273 vaccine. Clones were sequenced by immunoSEQ multiplex PCR, and TCRdb holds only the in-frame ones, with some missing. The table includes about 66,000 clones, about 80% detected once. Sequencing was performed on CD4+ T cells from PBMCs cultured with HCoV-OC43 spike peptides, taken after COVID-19 vaccination. Subset reported: HCoV-OC43 spike overlapping peptide pool stimulation. Source of these receptors: a human donor who received a COVID-19 vaccine.

The gene calls are TRBV5-1 and TRBJ2-2, with D uncertain. Germline loops: CDR1 SGHRS, CDR2 YFSETQ. The V gene lost 0 bases and the J gene lost 7 bases, with 7 bases spanning the gap. This CDR3 has 13 residues. The CDR3 region has the DNA TGCGCCAGCAGCTTGGCCGTGGACGGGGAGCTGTTTTTT. This translates into CASSLAVDGELFF. Drawing the rest from reference TRBV5-1 and TRBJ2-2, the complete variable domain is KAGVTQTPRYLIKTRGQQVTLSCSPISGHRSVSWYQQTPGQGLQFLFEYFSETQRNKGNFPGRFSGRQFSNSRSEMNVSTLELGDSALYLCASSLAVDGELFFGEGSRLTVL.

The gene calls are TRBV16 and TRBJ1-2, with no clear D. The V gene's germline CDR1 is KGHSY and CDR2 FQNENV. The CDR3 totals 14 residues. Deletions cut 0 bases from V and 4 bases from J, with 9 bases between. CDR3: CASSQSATIYGYTF. The CDR3 coding sequence is TGTGCCAGCAGCCAATCGGCGACAATCTATGGCTACACCTTC.

V is TRBV6-2 or TRBV6-3 and J is TRBJ1-6, with D uncertain. Germline CDR1 and CDR2: MNHEY and SVGEGT. V lost 4 bases and J 4 bases, leaving 11 bases between the germline ends. The CDR3 spans 15 residues. The CDR3 spells CASSSVGQYNSPLHF. The CDR3 DNA reads as TGTGCCAGCAGTTCCGTTGGGCAGTATAATTCACCCCTCCACTTT.

Turning to this clone: One end of the junction does not line up with germline, which may come from a read error. The gene calls are TRBV20-1 and TRBJ1-6; D not certain. Germline V gene lookup returns CDR1 DFQATT and CDR2 SNEGSKA (reference sequence). This CDR3 contains 10 residues. The CDR3 region has the DNA TGCAGTGCCTCCGCGGCTGGCTTCAACTTT. Residues: CSASAAGFNF.

This chain links TRBV19 with TRBJ1-1; TRBD1 is a possible D gene (5 bases). The germline V gene encodes CDR1 LNHDA and CDR2 SQIVND (reference sequence). Deletions cut 2 bases from V and 2 bases from J, with 21 bases between. The CDR3 covers 18 residues. CDR3 loop: CASSIIGRQGVVNTEAFF. The CDR3 coding sequence is TGTGCCAGTAGTATAATCGGTCGGCAGGGAGTCGTTAACACTGAAGCTTTCTTT.

This rearrangement joins TRBV7-2 to TRBJ1-5; maybe TRBD1 (5 bases). With 0 bases removed from V and 2 bases from J, the gap between germline ends came to 8 bases. Germline lookup yields CDR1 SGHTA and CDR2 FQGNSA. The CDR3 is 15 amino acids. As DNA, the CDR3 is TGTGCCAGCAGCTTAGCGGGGGGAGGCAATCAGCCCCAGCATTTT. Translating gives CASSLAGGGNQPQHF.

V is TRBV20-1 and J is TRBJ2-1; D not resolved. The germline V gene has CDR1 DFQATT and CDR2 SNEGSKA (reference sequence). V was cut by 4 bases and J by 5 bases, with 6 bases left in between. There are 11 residues in the CDR3. This chain's CDR3 is CSAKGHNEQFF. The CDR3 bases are TGCAGTGCTAAAGGACACAATGAGCAGTTCTTC.

The chain is built from TRBV20-1 and TRBJ1-2, with 9 bases fitting TRBD1. With V trimmed by 3 bases and J by 9 bases, 14 bases remained unmatched. Germline lookup yields CDR1 DFQATT and CDR2 SNEGSKA (reference sequence). The CDR3 sequence is 15 residues long. The CDR3 DNA sequence: TGCAGTGCTAGTCATCAGTCGGGACAGGGTAGAAGCTACACCTTC. It yields the protein CSASHQSGQGRSYTF.

The chain has TRBV5-4 and TRBJ1-1; 8 positions agree with TRBD1. J gave up 9 bases and V 0 bases, and 4 bases lay outside the gene matches. Germline CDR1 is SGHNT and CDR2 is YYREEE (reference sequence). The CDR3 extends over 13 amino acids. The DNA for the CDR3 is TGTGCCAGCAGCTTGGGGACAGGGAGGCAAGCTTTCTTT. It encodes CASSLGTGRQAFF.

This chain links TRBV19 with TRBJ1-1; D gene unclear. The germline gives CDR1 LNHDA, CDR2 SQIVND (reference sequence). The CDR3 has 15 amino acids. With 1 base removed from V and 2 bases from J, the gap between germline ends came to 11 bases. CDR3 bases: TGTGCCAGTAGTATAGCGAGAGGGTTTAACACTGAAGCTTTCTTT. It encodes CASSIARGFNTEAFF. The whole variable domain, remainder taken from reference TRBV19 and TRBJ1-1, is DGGITQSPKYLFRKEGQNVTLSCEQNLNHDAMYWYRQDPGQGLRLIYYSQIVNDFQKGDIAEGYSVSREKKESFPLTVTSAQKNPTAFYLCASSIARGFNTEAFFGQGTRLTVV.

This chain links TRBV15 with TRBJ1-2, with a possible D match to TRBD1 (5 bases). The V end lost 1 base, the J end lost 8 bases, and 14 bases lay between the germline ends. The CDR3 totals 14 residues. Germline CDR1 is LNHNV and CDR2 is YYDKDF (reference sequence). The CDR3 DNA sequence: TGTGCCACCAGCAGAGGTTCAGGGCCCGGGGGCTACACCTTC. It is translated as CATSRGSGPGGYTF.

V is TRBV18 and J is TRBJ2-3, with a possible D match to TRBD1 (6 bases). CDR3 size: 16 residues. Trimming stripped 4 bases from V and 2 bases from J, with 16 bases between. Germline CDR1 is KGHSH and CDR2 is LQKENI. The CDR3 protein is CASSLTGTLDTDTQYF. The DNA for the CDR3 is TGTGCCAGCTCACTAACCGGGACACTGGACACAGATACGCAGTATTTT.

The V gene is TRBV19, the J gene TRBJ2-1; D uncertain. V was trimmed by 6 bases and J by 5 bases, leaving 8 bases between them. Per germline, CDR1 LNHDA and CDR2 SQIVND (reference sequence). The CDR3 is made up of 12 amino acids. The CDR3 reads CASRQSNNEQFF. The CDR3 DNA is TGTGCCAGTAGACAGTCAAACAATGAGCAGTTCTTC.

The chain uses TRBV9 and TRBJ2-1; D might be TRBD2 (6 bases). The germline gives CDR1 SGDLS, CDR2 YYNGEE. The CDR3 totals 12 residues. The V end was cut by 7 bases, the J end by 8 bases, with 13 bases between. CDR3 protein: CASGRGLDEQFF. CDR3 in DNA: TGTGCCAGCGGACGGGGGTTGGATGAGCAGTTCTTC.

The chain combines TRBV7-9 with TRBJ1-5; D is possibly TRBD1 (5 bases). Trimming removed 5 bases from V and 0 bases from J, with 8 bases in between. The CDR3 covers 14 residues. Germline lookup yields CDR1 SEHNR and CDR2 FQNEAQ (reference sequence). This CDR3 reads CASSHGGSNQPQHF. In nucleotides, the CDR3 is TGTGCCAGCAGCCATGGGGGTAGCAATCAGCCCCAGCATTTT. Full variable domain (missing parts from reference TRBV7-9 and TRBJ1-5): DTGVSQNPRHKITKRGQNVTFRCDPISEHNRLYWYRQTLGQGPEFLTYFQNEAQLEKSRLLSDRFSAERPKGSFSTLEIQRTEQGDSAMYLCASSHGGSNQPQHFGDGTRLSIL.

This clone was picked up one time. The genes are TRBV5-1 and TRBJ1-1; D is ambiguous. V lost 1 base to trimming and J lost 1 base, with 23 bases between them. This CDR3 comprises 19 residues. Germline V gene lookup returns CDR1 SGHRS and CDR2 YFSETQ. The CDR3 spells CASSLSPIGRVAENTEAFF. CDR3 bases: TGCGCCAGCAGCTTGAGTCCTATAGGGCGTGTGGCAGAGAACACTGAAGCTTTCTTT.

This clone has just one count. J is TRBJ1-5 and V is TRBV28; D is perhaps TRBD1 (5 bases). This CDR3 has 17 residues. From germline, CDR1 is MDHEN and CDR2 SYDVKM. Trimming cost V 1 base and J 7 bases, with 20 bases left between them. In nucleotides, the CDR3 is TGTGCCAGCAGTTTATTTTCGGTTGGGGCGTTGGAGCAGCCCCAGCATTTT. Translating gives CASSLFSVGALEQPQHF.

This clone was picked up one time. The chain carries TRBV28 and TRBJ2-1, with D possibly being TRBD1 or TRBD2 (5 bases each). With 4 bases removed from V and 1 base from J, the gap between germline ends came to 14 bases. Germline loops: CDR1 MDHEN, CDR2 SYDVKM. CDR3 length: 16 amino acids. The CDR3 region is CASSSLEGRSYNEQFF. CDR3 bases: TGTGCCAGCAGTTCCCTCGAGGGGAGATCCTACAATGAGCAGTTCTTC.

This chain connects TRBV4-1 to TRBJ1-2; no reliable D call. There are 12 residues in the CDR3. Germline V lookup: CDR1 MGHRA, CDR2 YSYEKL. V dropped 4 bases and J dropped 8 bases, with 11 bases sitting between them. The CDR3 DNA follows: TGCGCCAGCAGCCCAAACACCGGGGGCTACACCTTC. Translated, it gives CASSPNTGGYTF.

The V and J genes are TRBV6-2 or TRBV6-3 and TRBJ2-3, with 9 bases identical to TRBD1. Germline V gene lookup returns CDR1 MNHEY and CDR2 SVGEGT. J was trimmed by 1 base and V by 4 bases; bases with no gene match: 0. This CDR3 has 14 amino acids. The CDR3 region is CASSWTGGTDTQYF. The DNA for the CDR3 is TGTGCCAGCAGTTGGACAGGGGGCACAGATACGCAGTATTTT.

The genes are TRBV4-1 and TRBJ2-1; D gene uncertain. Between the trimmed V and J ends, which lost 3 bases and 10 bases, there was a span of 10 bases. Germline assignment: CDR1 MGHRA and CDR2 YSYEKL. There are 12 residues in the CDR3. CDR3 sequence (DNA): TGCGCCAGCAGCCATATCGGGTCGGAGCAGTTCTTC. Residues: CASSHIGSEQFF.

V gene TRBV6-2 or TRBV6-3 combines with J gene TRBJ1-1; D unclear. Germline CDR1 reads MNHEY; CDR2 reads SVGEGT. Trimming shortened V by 3 bases and J by 7 bases, and 6 bases separated the two germline ends. This CDR3 has 11 residues. The CDR3 nucleotides read TGTGCCAGCAGTTATCAGTTTGAAGCTTTCTTT. Amino acid sequence: CASSYQFEAFF.